The 29 T cell receptor beta chains below were found in one sample sequenced in a study of STAT5B mutations in CD4+ large granular lymphocyte leukemia. The data were produced by immunoSEQ multiplex PCR, yet TCRdb's version contains in-frame clones alone and is incomplete. This sample has around 35,000 clones, with approximately 67% found just once. The sequencing sample was made of CD4+ T cells from blood buffy coats. The receptors originated from a human donor in good health.

V and J are TRBV6-1 and TRBJ1-5; maybe TRBD1 (6 bases). The CDR3 extends over 17 amino acids. Trimming left V 3 bases short and J 3 bases short, with 18 bases between. CDR1 and CDR2 from the germline V gene are MNHNS and SASEGT. The CDR3 DNA reads as TGTGCCAGCAGTGACCAAACAGGGATCGGTTCCAATCAGCCCCAGCATTTT. Translation: CASSDQTGIGSNQPQHF.

V usage is TRBV29-1 and J usage is TRBJ2-1; 7 nucleotides match TRBD2. Germline V gene data show CDR1 as SQVTM and CDR2 as ANQGSEA. Trimming removed 5 bases from V and 9 bases from J; junction bases left unmatched: 13. This CDR3 spans 14 amino acids. The chain's CDR3 is CSVPKRGMGPEQFF. The CDR3 DNA is TGCAGCGTTCCGAAGCGGGGTATGGGGCCTGAGCAGTTCTTC.

The V gene is TRBV9, the J gene TRBJ2-6; the D gene is possibly TRBD1 (6 bases). The CDR3 contains 15 residues. The V and J ends lost 3 bases and 4 bases respectively, with 11 bases between them. The germline gives CDR1 SGDLS, CDR2 YYNGEE. In DNA form, the CDR3 reads TGTGCCAGCAGCGCTACAGGGTCCGGGGCCAACGTCCTGACTTTC. Translating it yields CASSATGSGANVLTF. Using reference TRBV9 and TRBJ2-6 for the parts outside the CDR3, the full variable domain is DSGVTQTPKHLITATGQRVTLRCSPRSGDLSVYWYQQSLDQGLQFLIQYYNGEERAKGNILERFSAQQFPDLHSELNLSSLELGDSALYFCASSATGSGANVLTFGAGSRLTVL.

This clone appeared once. The V gene is TRBV18, the J gene TRBJ1-1; D remains ambiguous. The germline CDR1 and CDR2 sequences are KGHSH and LQKENI. The CDR3 extends over 12 amino acids. The ends were cut back, 5 bases at V and 2 bases at J, with 6 bases in the middle. The CDR3 region is CASSRTNTEAFF. The CDR3 DNA is TGTGCCAGCTCAAGGACTAACACTGAAGCTTTCTTT.

The V and J genes are TRBV15 and TRBJ1-5; D ambiguous. V lost 1 base to trimming and J lost 5 bases, with 12 bases between them. Germline-derived CDR1 and CDR2 are LNHNV and YYDKDF (reference sequence). The length of the CDR3 is 15 residues. CDR3 sequence reads: CATSRGLAEHQPQHF. The CDR3 region has the DNA TGTGCCACCAGCAGAGGCCTGGCAGAGCATCAGCCCCAGCATTTT.

The V gene is TRBV27, the J gene TRBJ2-1, with D perhaps TRBD2 (6 bases). This CDR3 has 15 residues. V lost 7 bases, J lost 6 bases, and 19 bases lay in between. Germline CDR1 MNHEY, CDR2 SMNVEV (reference sequence). The DNA for the CDR3 is TGTGCCAGCATCAACCACGCGGGGTTTAGCAATGAGCAGTTCTTC. Amino acids: CASINHAGFSNEQFF.

V usage is TRBV19 and J usage is TRBJ2-7; D is undetermined. The CDR3 has 13 residues. V was trimmed by 9 bases and J by 0 bases, leaving 12 bases between them. Germline CDR1 and CDR2: LNHDA and SQIVND (reference sequence). As DNA, the CDR3 is TGTGCCAGCCAAGAAGGCGGCTCCTACGAGCAGTACTTC. It translates to CASQEGGSYEQYF.

CDR3 sequence (DNA): TGTGCTAGTGTCTCGGAGCCTAATCAGCCCCAGCATTTT. Translation gives CASVSEPNQPQHF. The chain couples TRBV12-5 to TRBJ1-5; D call uncertain. This CDR3 comprises 13 residues. Trimming left V 7 bases short and J 4 bases short, with 11 bases between. Germline lookup yields CDR1 LGHNT and CDR2 FRNRAP. Full variable domain (missing parts from reference TRBV12-5 and TRBJ1-5): DARVTQTPRHKVTEMGQEVTMRCQPILGHNTVFWYRQTMMQGLELLAYFRNRAPLDDSGMPKDRFSAEMPDATLATLKIQPSEPRDSAVYFCASVSEPNQPQHFGDGTRLSIL.

This clone was picked up a small number of times. V and J are TRBV7-2 and TRBJ1-5; 7 positions match TRBD1. V dropped 5 bases and J dropped 11; count of bases not matched to a gene: 9. CDR3 length equals 13 residues. The germline V gene encodes CDR1 SGHTA and CDR2 FQGNSA. The CDR3 DNA sequence: TGTGCCAGCAGCCAACCCGGACAGGTGGCCCAGCATTTT. This gives the protein CASSQPGQVAQHF.

V usage is TRBV6-5 and J usage is TRBJ2-5; D uncertain. Germline V gene data show CDR1 as MNHEY and CDR2 as SVGAGI. This CDR3 comprises 14 residues. Trimming took 7 bases from V and 5 from J, leaving 17 bases between them. CDR3 nucleotides: TGTGCCAGCAAGATGGGCCTCGCGCCGGAGACCCAGTACTTC. Its protein is CASKMGLAPETQYF.

Here the CDR3 DNA reads TGTGCCATCAGTGCGGGACACCCCTCTGGAAACACCATATATTTT. It specifies CAISAGHPSGNTIYF. The gene calls are TRBV10-3 and TRBJ1-3, with D maybe TRBD1 (6 bases). Trimming left V 4 bases short and J 0 bases short, with 10 bases between. The CDR3 contains 15 residues. CDR1 ENHRY and CDR2 SYGVKD come from the germline V gene.

V gene TRBV4-3 combines with J gene TRBJ2-1; TRBD2 aligns across 9 bases. Losses at the gene ends were 0 bases for V and 3 bases for J; bases not matched to a gene: 3. Germline V gives CDR1 LGHNA, CDR2 YSLEER. The CDR3 is 16 residues long. CDR3 sequence (DNA): TGCGCCAGCAGCCAAGACCTAGCGGGGCGCTACAATGAGCAGTTCTTC. Its protein product is CASSQDLAGRYNEQFF.

This chain joins TRBV2 and TRBJ2-5; no clear D gene. Germline CDR1 reads SNHLY; CDR2 reads FYNNEI. The CDR3 runs to 11 residues. Trimming shortened V by 1 base and J by 7 bases, and 4 bases separated the two germline ends. The chain's CDR3 is CASSEEGTQYF. In DNA, the CDR3 is TGTGCCAGCAGTGAAGAGGGGACCCAGTACTTC.

V and J are TRBV9 and TRBJ2-4; possibly TRBD1 or TRBD2 for D (5 bases each). This CDR3 spans 17 amino acids. Trimming removed 6 bases from V and 5 bases from J, with 24 bases in between. CDR1 and CDR2 (germline): SGDLS, YYNGEE. CDR3 bases: TGTGCCAGCACTCCCTTTCCCTCGGCCGGGGCCCAAAACATTCAGTACTTC. Translation gives CASTPFPSAGAQNIQYF. Supplemented by reference TRBV9 and TRBJ2-4, the full variable domain reads DSGVTQTPKHLITATGQRVTLRCSPRSGDLSVYWYQQSLDQGLQFLIQYYNGEERAKGNILERFSAQQFPDLHSELNLSSLELGDSALYFCASTPFPSAGAQNIQYFGAGTRLSVL.

The chain recombines TRBV28 with TRBJ2-7; maybe TRBD1 (6 bases). This CDR3 has 14 amino acids. Germline assignment: CDR1 MDHEN and CDR2 SYDVKM. The V end lost 1 base, the J end lost 4 bases, and 11 bases lay between the germline ends. The CDR3 DNA reads as TGTGCCAGCAGTTTATCCAGGGGACAATACGAGCAGTACTTC. Protein: CASSLSRGQYEQYF. Variable domain in full (rest from reference TRBV28 and TRBJ2-7): DVKVTQSSRYLVKRTGEKVFLECVQDMDHENMFWYRQDPGLGLRLIYFSYDVKMKEKGDIPEGYSVSREKKERFSLILESASTNQTSMYLCASSLSRGQYEQYFGPGTRLTVT.

The sample holds one count of this clone. V and J are TRBV9 and TRBJ1-4, with a tentative D call TRBD1 (6 bases). V was shortened by 0 bases and J by 0 bases, with 9 bases between the two germline ends. The germline V gene encodes CDR1 SGDLS and CDR2 YYNGEE. The CDR3 covers 16 residues. The CDR3 region has the DNA TGTGCCAGCAGCGTAGGCAGGGGATCAACTAATGAAAAACTGTTTTTT. Protein sequence: CASSVGRGSTNEKLFF.

This chain joins TRBV7-2 and TRBJ1-2, with TRBD1 as a possible D gene (6 bases). Germline assignment: CDR1 SGHTA and CDR2 FQGNSA. The CDR3 consists of 13 residues. V was clipped by 1 base and J by 8 bases, with 11 bases between them. CDR3 amino acids: CASSLGQGRGYTF. The DNA of the CDR3 is TGTGCCAGCAGCTTAGGGCAGGGGCGCGGCTACACCTTC.

The chain carries TRBV27 and TRBJ2-6; D could derive from TRBD1 or TRBD2 (6 bases each). The germline CDR1 and CDR2 sequences are MNHEY and SMNVEV (reference sequence). With 5 bases removed from V and 0 bases from J, the gap between germline ends came to 14 bases. The CDR3 consists of 17 residues. Here the CDR3 DNA reads TGTGCCAGCAGTAACCAAGGGGGGAGCTCTGGGGCCAACGTCCTGACTTTC. It is translated as CASSNQGGSSGANVLTF.

This clone was seen more than once but under ten times. The chain links TRBV18 to TRBJ1-2; the match to TRBD1 covers 7 bases. Germline CDR1 and CDR2: KGHSH and LQKENI. Unmatched junction bases numbered 3, after V lost 2 bases and J lost 3 bases. The CDR3 length is 14 residues. CDR3 loop: CASSPVRGDYGYTF. The DNA for the CDR3 is TGTGCCAGCTCACCAGTCAGGGGGGACTATGGCTACACCTTC.

In its sample, this clone was seen a few times. The gene calls are TRBV29-1 and TRBJ1-1, with 9 bases lining up with TRBD1. The CDR3 consists of 14 residues. Unmatched junction bases numbered 10, after V lost 5 bases and J lost 6 bases. Germline CDR1 is SQVTM and CDR2 is ANQGSEA. CDR3 bases: TGCAGCGTTAAGGGGACAGGGCTTATCGCTGAAGCTTTCTTT. As protein: CSVKGTGLIAEAFF.

This rearrangement joins TRBV19 to TRBJ1-2; D is perhaps TRBD1 (5 bases). Germline CDR1 LNHDA, CDR2 SQIVND (reference sequence). V lost 7 bases and J lost 5, with 23 bases in between. The CDR3 covers 16 residues. The chain's CDR3 is CASNPPYPAGTYGYTF. The CDR3 bases are TGTGCCAGTAATCCCCCCTACCCAGCAGGGACGTATGGCTACACCTTC.

V and J are TRBV5-1 and TRBJ2-1; D is unresolved. The CDR3 spans 15 residues. The V gene's germline CDR1 is SGHRS and CDR2 YFSETQ. Trimming removed 4 bases at V and 0 bases at J, with 11 bases between. CDR3 region: CASSGDGSSYNEQFF. CDR3 DNA: TGCGCCAGCAGCGGAGACGGAAGCTCCTACAATGAGCAGTTCTTC.

The chain is built from TRBV9 and TRBJ2-1; possible D gene TRBD1, 6 bases. Germline values: CDR1 SGDLS, CDR2 YYNGEE. This CDR3 has 15 amino acids. Trimming removed 0 bases from V and 6 bases from J, with 13 bases in between. CDR3 amino acids: CASSVVPEGVNEQFF. The CDR3 nucleotides are TGTGCCAGCAGCGTAGTGCCCGAGGGGGTCAATGAGCAGTTCTTC.

This chain links TRBV7-2 with TRBJ2-6; TRBD2 aligns across 8 bases. This CDR3 has 16 residues. V lost 10 bases to trimming and J lost 0 bases; unmatched junction nucleotides: 8. From germline, CDR1 is SGHTA and CDR2 FQGNSA. The CDR3 DNA is TGTGCCACTACTCGCGGGGGGTCCTCTGGGGCCAACGTCCTGACTTTC. Its protein is CATTRGGSSGANVLTF.

The chain has TRBV5-4 and TRBJ2-3, with a weak D call TRBD1 (5 bases). CDR3 length: 14 amino acids. Germline V gives CDR1 SGHNT, CDR2 YYREEE (reference sequence). With 1 base removed from V and 1 base from J, the gap between germline ends came to 7 bases. Here the CDR3 DNA reads TGTGCCAGCAGCTTGCCACAGGGCACAGATACGCAGTATTTT. This encodes CASSLPQGTDTQYF.

The CDR3 region is CAISDGTGVIGYTF. CDR3 sequence (DNA): TGTGCCATCAGTGATGGGACAGGGGTTATCGGCTACACCTTC. This chain joins TRBV10-3 and TRBJ1-2; TRBD1 aligns across 10 bases. The CDR3 is 14 amino acids. Germline V gene lookup returns CDR1 ENHRY and CDR2 SYGVKD. V shed 3 bases and J 8 bases; nucleotides not matched to a gene: 6.

This clone appeared once. The rearrangement joins TRBV19 to TRBJ1-3; 7 bases are a match to TRBD1. The J segment lost 2 bases and the V segment lost 6 bases, leaving 10 bases of the junction unmatched. From germline, CDR1 is LNHDA and CDR2 SQIVND (reference sequence). The CDR3 contains 16 residues. For the CDR3, the DNA is TGTGCCAGTAGCCCCATACAGGGGCGGCCTGGAAACACCATATATTTT. It codes for CASSPIQGRPGNTIYF.

The CDR3: CASSASGQGAYGYTF. The CDR3 nucleotides read TGTGCCAGCTCAGCTTCAGGACAGGGGGCCTATGGCTACACCTTC. V gene TRBV7-3 combines with J gene TRBJ1-2; 11 bases map to TRBD1. The CDR3 sequence is 15 residues long. The J segment lost 4 bases and the V segment lost 8 bases, leaving 9 bases of the junction unmatched. CDR1 and CDR2 from the germline V gene are SGHTA and FQGTGA.

J is TRBJ1-5 and V is TRBV7-9; TRBD1 agrees at 8 bases. The CDR3 loop spans 16 amino acids. Germline V gene data show CDR1 as SEHNR and CDR2 as FQNEAQ (reference sequence). V shed 1 base, J shed 4 bases, and the junction held 6 bases outside the gene matches. In nucleotides, the CDR3 is TGTGCCAGCAGCTTAGGGGCAGGGGGCCCAAATCAGCCCCAGCATTTT. The encoded protein is CASSLGAGGPNQPQHF. Complete variable domain (other parts from reference TRBV7-9 and TRBJ1-5): DTGVSQNPRHKITKRGQNVTFRCDPISEHNRLYWYRQTLGQGPEFLTYFQNEAQLEKSRLLSDRFSAERPKGSFSTLEIQRTEQGDSAMYLCASSLGAGGPNQPQHFGDGTRLSIL.